This TCR beta chain is drawn from a study of blood T cell repertoires in COVID-19. Clones were sequenced by immunoSEQ multiplex PCR, and TCRdb holds only the in-frame ones, with some missing. The table has some 170,000 clones, approximately 80% seen once. The table lists this clone with many counts. Other DNA sequences in this specimen translate into the identical CDR3. V lost 0 bases to trimming and J lost 5 bases, with 15 bases between them. CDR1 and CDR2 (germline): SGHRS, YFSETQ. The CDR3 has 15 residues. The origin of this receptor is a man aged 40-55 years who had recovered from COVID-19. Sequencing used PBMCs or T cells enriched from blood (not recorded which). The chain couples TRBV5-1 to TRBJ2-7, with D possibly being TRBD1 (7 bases). CDR3 nucleotides: TGCGCCAGCAGCTTGGGTCAGGGGGGCGTCGACGAGCAGTACTTC. Its translation: CASSLGQGGVDEQYF. Variable domain in full (rest from reference TRBV5-1 and TRBJ2-7): KAGVTQTPRYLIKTRGQQVTLSCSPISGHRSVSWYQQTPGQGLQFLFEYFSETQRNKGNFPGRFSGRQFSNSRSEMNVSTLELGDSALYLCASSLGQGGVDEQYFGPGTRLTVT.